These 26 T cell receptor beta chains came from one sample sequenced in a study of T cells in Graves' hyperthyroidism and ophthalmopathy. RNA transcripts yielded amplified TCR beta CDR3 regions. With the HTBI primer set, the TCR CDR3 went through a first round of RT-PCR. TCRdb used MiXCR to reprocess the multiplex PCR reads, holding one entry per CDR3 protein. This sample yields 500,000 to 600,000 distinct CDR3 sequences, of which nearly 20% are seen a single time; roughly 47% belongs to the top ten. The sample taken for sequencing was blood. These receptors all stem from a man between 40 and 49 years old with Graves' ophthalmopathy.

This clonotype was observed a few times. CDR3 protein: CASSSTLAADTQYF. As DNA, the CDR3 is TGTGCCAGCAGTTCTACACTGGCGGCAGATACGCAGTATTTT. This rearrangement joins TRBV6-1 to TRBJ2-3, with D unclear. Looked up from germline, CDR1 is MNHNS and CDR2 is SASEGT. This CDR3 region has 14 residues. With 5 bases removed from V and 4 bases from J, the gap between germline ends came to 13 bases.

This clonotype occurred a few times. The CDR3 DNA is TGTGCCAGTAGTCCTCAGGACAGGGGGACCTATGGCTACACCTTC. Protein: CASSPQDRGTYGYTF. J is TRBJ1-2 and V is TRBV19; TRBD1 agrees at 10 bases. This CDR3 comprises 15 residues. The V gene end was trimmed by 5 bases and the J gene end by 4 bases; junction bases not matched to a gene: 7. Germline V gene lookup returns CDR1 LNHDA and CDR2 SQIVND (reference sequence).

Points on this clonotype: A read error is possible here, since a much larger clone lies one base away. This sequence joins TRBV10-2 and TRBJ2-5; 8 bases align to TRBD2. This CDR3 region has 12 residues. Looked up from germline, CDR1 is WSHSY and CDR2 is SAAADI. Trimming at V came to 10 bases and at J to 5 bases, leaving 6 bases not matched to a gene. The CDR3 protein is CATAGAGETQYF. The CDR3, as DNA: TGCGCCACAGCGGGGGCGGGTGAGACCCAGTACTTC.

This clonotype was detected many times. The chain joins TRBV28 to TRBJ2-5; possibly TRBD2 for D (6 bases). Trimming pared 3 bases from V and 5 bases from J, leaving 13 bases between. Germline V gene lookup returns CDR1 MDHEN and CDR2 SYDVKM. There are 14 residues in the CDR3. The CDR3 DNA reads TGTGCCAGCAGTTTTCTACCCGCGGGGGAGACCCAGTACTTC. Its protein product is CASSFLPAGETQYF.

This clonotype appeared many times. This chain joins TRBV27 and TRBJ2-1; 8 bases are a match to TRBD2. Looked up from germline, CDR1 is MNHEY and CDR2 is SMNVEV (reference sequence). This CDR3 contains 17 residues. V lost 7 bases and J lost 1; bases outside the gene matches: 12. The CDR3 is CASNPGGGLRSYNEQFF. The CDR3 DNA follows: TGTGCCAGCAATCCGGGAGGGGGGCTGCGTTCCTACAATGAGCAGTTCTTC.

This clonotype came up many times. The V call is TRBV7-8, the J call TRBJ2-7; 7 bases are a match to TRBD2. This CDR3 is 16 amino acids long. Trimming took 7 bases from V and 3 from J; bases not matched to a gene: 15. Germline assignment: CDR1 SGHVS and CDR2 FQNEAQ. CDR3 sequence (DNA): TGTGCCAGCACCCCTTACGGCCCTAGCGGAGACTACGAGCAGTACTTC. Translated: CASTPYGPSGDYEQYF.

The chain joins TRBV5-1 to TRBJ1-5; the D is unclear. V was pared by 6 bases and J by 6 bases, with 22 bases between. CDR3 length equals 16 residues. Germline CDR1 reads SGHRS; CDR2 reads YFSETQ. The CDR3: CASKNFPHRVGQPQHF. The CDR3 DNA is TGCGCCAGCAAAAATTTCCCCCACCGCGTGGGTCAGCCCCAGCATTTT.

This clonotype was seen ten or more times. V and J are TRBV7-3 and TRBJ1-2, with D perhaps matching TRBD1 (6 bases). The CDR3 has 13 residues. Per the germline V gene, CDR1 is SGHTA and CDR2 is FQGTGA. Trimming shortened V by 4 bases and J by 8 bases, and 14 bases separated the two germline ends. The CDR3 region is CASSSSQGGGYTF. DNA of the CDR3: TGTGCCAGCAGCTCCTCACAGGGTGGCGGCTACACCTTC.

The chain is built from TRBV4-2 and TRBJ2-3; the D is unclear. Germline V CDR1 and CDR2: LGHNA, YNFKEQ. V lost 0 bases, J lost 2 bases, and 6 bases lay in between. The CDR3 has 14 residues. This CDR3 is CASSQEATTDTQYF. DNA for the CDR3: TGTGCCAGCAGCCAAGAGGCTACCACAGATACGCAGTATTTT.

The genes are TRBV7-9 and TRBJ1-5, with 9 bases identical to TRBD1. The CDR3 contains 19 residues. Germline V lookup: CDR1 SEHNR, CDR2 FQNEAQ (reference sequence). Trimming cost V 3 bases and J 1 base; bases outside gene matches: 13. CDR3 region: CASSFGRTGDSRSNQPQHF. The DNA of the CDR3 is TGTGCCAGCAGCTTTGGCCGGACAGGGGATAGCAGAAGCAATCAGCCCCAGCATTTT.

With regard to this clonotype: The junction departs from the called germline gene at one end, perhaps through a read error. The rearrangement joins TRBV2 to TRBJ2-2; possible D gene TRBD2, 6 bases. The germline V gene encodes CDR1 SNHLY and CDR2 FYNNEI. The CDR3 sequence is 15 residues long. This chain's CDR3 is CASGYRRGDTGEPFF. Here the CDR3 DNA reads TGTGCCAGCGGGTACAGGCGGGGCGACACCGGGGAGCCGTTTTTT.

This clonotype appeared many times. The V gene is TRBV30, the J gene TRBJ1-5; the D gene is possibly TRBD1 (6 bases). The CDR3 consists of 15 residues. Germline V gene lookup returns CDR1 GTSNPN and CDR2 SVGIG (reference sequence). The V and J ends lost 4 bases and 3 bases respectively, with 16 bases between them. The CDR3 bases are TGTGCCTGGACTGCGGGAGGGGGGACCAATCAGCCCCAGCATTTT. Translating gives CAWTAGGGTNQPQHF. Using reference TRBV30 and TRBJ1-5 for the parts outside the CDR3, the full variable domain is SQTIHQWPATLVQPVGSPLSLECTVEGTSNPNLYWYRQAAGRGLQLLFYSVGIGQISSEVPQNLSASRPQDRQFILSSKKLLLSDSGFYLCAWTAGGGTNQPQHFGDGTRLSIL.

Ten or more counts support this clonotype. The rearrangement links TRBV7-9 to TRBJ2-1; 10 positions match TRBD2. Germline values: CDR1 SEHNR, CDR2 FQNEAQ (reference sequence). V shed 4 bases and J 6 bases; nucleotides not matched to a gene: 6. The CDR3 totals 15 residues. In DNA, the CDR3 is TGTGCCAGCAGCTCGCTGAGCGGGAGGGCCAATGAGCAGTTCTTC. This translates into CASSSLSGRANEQFF.

This clonotype was seen a few times. J is TRBJ2-7 and V is TRBV2; possible D gene TRBD1, 6 bases. Germline lookup yields CDR1 SNHLY and CDR2 FYNNEI. V shed 4 bases and J shed 3 bases, with 13 bases lying between them. The CDR3 is made up of 14 amino acids. The CDR3 nucleotides read TGTGCCAGCAGTGTAGAGGGACACTTCTACGAGCAGTACTTC. Its protein product is CASSVEGHFYEQYF.

The V call is TRBV19, the J call TRBJ1-3, with D perhaps matching TRBD1 (5 bases). The CDR3 extends over 13 amino acids. Germline V gene sequence: CDR1 LNHDA, CDR2 SQIVND (reference sequence). V lost 7 bases and J 4 bases, leaving 11 bases between the germline ends. Here the CDR3 reads CASTQGYGNTIYF. In nucleotides, the CDR3 is TGTGCCAGTACCCAGGGATACGGAAACACCATATATTTT. Complete variable domain (other parts from reference TRBV19 and TRBJ1-3): DGGITQSPKYLFRKEGQNVTLSCEQNLNHDAMYWYRQDPGQGLRLIYYSQIVNDFQKGDIAEGYSVSREKKESFPLTVTSAQKNPTAFYLCASTQGYGNTIYFGEGSWLTVV.

This clonotype was seen at least ten times. The chain carries TRBV2 and TRBJ2-7; D not certain. The germline V and J ends were trimmed by 0 bases and 7 bases, with 7 bases remaining between them. The CDR3 consists of 12 residues. Germline CDR1 SNHLY, CDR2 FYNNEI. This CDR3 reads CASSEARLEQYF. DNA of the CDR3: TGTGCCAGCAGTGAAGCTCGGCTGGAGCAGTACTTC.

The chain couples TRBV19 to TRBJ1-6; D remains ambiguous. The length of the CDR3 is 15 residues. With 5 bases removed from V and 6 bases from J, the gap between germline ends came to 14 bases. Looked up from germline, CDR1 is LNHDA and CDR2 is SQIVND (reference sequence). The CDR3 here is CASSPVGGLNSPLHF. The CDR3 nucleotides are TGTGCCAGTAGTCCGGTTGGAGGGCTTAATTCACCCCTCCACTTT.

This clonotype appeared many times. V gene TRBV28 combines with J gene TRBJ2-3, with 9 bases lining up with TRBD2. Germline CDR1 is MDHEN and CDR2 is SYDVKM. This CDR3 comprises 19 residues. V shed 3 bases and J 0 bases; nucleotides not matched to a gene: 13. CDR3 DNA: TGTGCCAGCAGTTTCCCGCGACTAGCGGAGGAAACTAGCACAGATACGCAGTATTTT. Translated: CASSFPRLAEETSTDTQYF.

The chain uses TRBV20-1 and TRBJ2-7; 7 bases match TRBD2. This CDR3 is built from 20 residues. The V segment lost 2 bases and the J segment 1 base; nucleotides outside the gene matches: 23. Germline CDR1 is DFQATT and CDR2 is SNEGSKA (reference sequence). CDR3 loop: CSARSGEAGTHSHFSYEQYF. The DNA of the CDR3 is TGCAGTGCTAGATCAGGTGAAGCGGGAACCCATTCACACTTTTCCTACGAGCAGTACTTC.

This clonotype was detected only a few times. This sequence joins TRBV6-4 and TRBJ1-1; D gene unclear. The CDR3 has 18 amino acids. Germline-derived CDR1 and CDR2 are MRHNA and SNTAGT. The V and J ends lost 6 bases and 4 bases respectively, with 27 bases between them. DNA for the CDR3: TGTGCCAGCAGCCCCTACAGTCCCGGGTATGGGTGGGGCACTGAAGCTTTCTTT. As protein: CASSPYSPGYGWGTEAFF.

The chain recombines TRBV12-3 or TRBV12-4 with TRBJ2-7; 12 bases agree with TRBD2. Trimming took 2 bases from V and 3 from J; bases not matched to a gene: 2. The CDR3 length is 15 residues. CDR3 DNA: TGTGCCAGCAGTTTATCTAGCGGGGGGGTCTACGAGCAGTACTTC. Translation gives CASSLSSGGVYEQYF.

CDR3 DNA: TGTGCCAGCAGTTTGCAGGGGGCTAGAGGAGAGACCCAGTACTTC. Protein product: CASSLQGARGETQYF. V and J are TRBV12-3 or TRBV12-4 and TRBJ2-5, with TRBD1 matching over 8 bases. V lost 3 bases and J lost 4; bases outside the gene matches: 7. The CDR3 spans 15 residues.

This clonotype appeared many times. The chain combines TRBV7-2 with TRBJ2-1; 12 nucleotides align to TRBD2. V shed 5 bases and J 8 bases; nucleotides not matched to a gene: 10. The CDR3 is made up of 16 amino acids. Germline V gives CDR1 SGHTA, CDR2 FQGNSA. The CDR3 sequence is CASSRSSGRGAHEQFF. DNA for the CDR3: TGTGCCAGCAGCCGTTCTAGCGGGAGGGGAGCACATGAGCAGTTCTTC.

Turning to this clonotype: A read error may account for a junction end that differs from germline. This sequence joins TRBV18 and TRBJ2-1; perhaps TRBD1 as D (5 bases). CDR3 length equals 16 residues. Germline assignment: CDR1 KGHSH and CDR2 LQKENI. CDR3 region: CAGSPRGGASYNEQFF. In DNA form, the CDR3 reads TGTGCCGGCTCACCAAGAGGTGGGGCTTCCTACAATGAGCAGTTCTTC.

This clonotype was detected many times. V and J are TRBV7-2 and TRBJ1-5; no clear D. V was trimmed by 5 bases and J by 7 bases, leaving 12 bases between them. In germline, CDR1 is SGHTA, CDR2 FQGNSA. The CDR3 is 13 amino acids. CDR3 residues: CASSTDRAQPQHF. The CDR3 nucleotides read TGTGCCAGCAGCACAGATAGGGCGCAGCCCCAGCATTTT.

This clonotype showed up many times. CDR3 in DNA: TGTGCCAGCAGCTTTTTGAAACGAGATACGCAGTATTTT. Translating it yields CASSFLKRDTQYF. The chain joins TRBV7-8 to TRBJ2-3; D is ambiguous. CDR1 and CDR2 (germline): SGHVS, FQNEAQ. The CDR3 spans 13 residues. V was shortened by 3 bases and J by 5 bases, with 9 bases between the two germline ends.